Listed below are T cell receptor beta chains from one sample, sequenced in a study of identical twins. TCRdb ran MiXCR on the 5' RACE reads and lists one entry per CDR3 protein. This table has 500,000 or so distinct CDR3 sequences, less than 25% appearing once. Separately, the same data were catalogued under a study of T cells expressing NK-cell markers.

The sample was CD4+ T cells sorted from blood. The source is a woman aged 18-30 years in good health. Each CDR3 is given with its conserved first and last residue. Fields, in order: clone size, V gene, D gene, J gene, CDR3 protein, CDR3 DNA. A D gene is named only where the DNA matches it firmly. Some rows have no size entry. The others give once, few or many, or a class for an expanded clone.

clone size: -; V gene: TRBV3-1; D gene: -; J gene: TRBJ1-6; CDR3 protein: CASKLEGQAAGSPLHF; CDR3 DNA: TGTGCCAGCAAACTGGAAGGGCAGGCGGCTGGTTCACCCCTCCACTTT
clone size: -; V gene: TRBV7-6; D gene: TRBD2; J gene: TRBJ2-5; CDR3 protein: CASSLAGGAGVVTQYF; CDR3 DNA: TGTGCCAGCAGCTTAGCGGGCGGAGCGGGGGTGGTCACCCAGTACTTC
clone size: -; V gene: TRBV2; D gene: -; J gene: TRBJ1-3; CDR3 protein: CASSAPSDRGNTIYF; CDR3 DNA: TGTGCCAGCAGTGCTCCCTCGGATCGCGGAAACACCATATATTTT
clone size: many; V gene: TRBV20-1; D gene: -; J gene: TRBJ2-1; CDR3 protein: CSASLYNEQFF; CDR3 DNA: TGCAGTGCTAGCCTCTACAATGAGCAGTTCTTC
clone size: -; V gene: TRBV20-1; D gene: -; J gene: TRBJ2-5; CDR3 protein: CSASTGLKETQYF; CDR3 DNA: TGCAGTGCTAGCACGGGACTGAAAGAGACCCAGTACTTC
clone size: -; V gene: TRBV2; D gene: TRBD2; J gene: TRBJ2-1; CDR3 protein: CASRARLAGGKNEQFF; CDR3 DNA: TGTGCCAGCAGGGCCAGACTAGCGGGGGGGAAGAATGAGCAGTTCTTC
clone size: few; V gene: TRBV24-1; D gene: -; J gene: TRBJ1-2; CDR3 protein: CATSDRRGAYTF; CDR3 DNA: TGTGCCACCAGTGATCGCCGGGGAGCCTACACCTTC
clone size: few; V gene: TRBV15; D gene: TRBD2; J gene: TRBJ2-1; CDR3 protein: CATSREASGRAFGEQFF; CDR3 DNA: TGTGCCACCAGCAGAGAGGCTAGCGGGAGGGCCTTTGGTGAGCAGTTCTTC
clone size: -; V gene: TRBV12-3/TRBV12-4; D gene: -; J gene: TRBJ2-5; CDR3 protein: CASSFGGATQYF; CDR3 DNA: TGTGCCAGCAGTTTCGGGGGAGCGACCCAGTACTTC
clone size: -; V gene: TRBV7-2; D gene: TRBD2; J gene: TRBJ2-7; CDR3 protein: CASSLSTSGTRRYEQYF; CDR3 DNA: TGTGCCAGCAGCTTATCCACCTCCGGGACTAGGAGATACGAGCAGTACTTC
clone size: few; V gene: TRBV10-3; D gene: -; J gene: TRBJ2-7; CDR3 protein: CAISPGYEGEQYF; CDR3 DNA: TGTGCCATCAGTCCAGGGTATGAAGGGGAGCAGTACTTC
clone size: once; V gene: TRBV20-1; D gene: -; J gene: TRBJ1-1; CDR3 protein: CSARVAGLYDTEAFF; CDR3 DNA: TGCAGTGCTAGAGTGGCGGGATTATACGACACTGAAGCTTTCTTT
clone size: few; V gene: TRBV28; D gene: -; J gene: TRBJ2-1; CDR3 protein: CASRRPPQTGYQFF; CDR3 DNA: TGTGCCAGCAGACGTCCCCCACAAACAGGGTATCAGTTCTTC
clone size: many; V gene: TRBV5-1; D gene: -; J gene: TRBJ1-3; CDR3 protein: CASSLGGNTIYF; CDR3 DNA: TGCGCCAGCAGCTTGGGGGGAAACACCATATATTTT
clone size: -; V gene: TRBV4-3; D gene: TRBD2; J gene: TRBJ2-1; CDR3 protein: CASSIETLSGSHHNEQFF; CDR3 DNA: TGCGCCAGCAGTATTGAAACCCTTAGCGGGAGCCACCACAATGAGCAGTTCTTC
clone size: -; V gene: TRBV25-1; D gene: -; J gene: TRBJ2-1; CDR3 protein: CASSAGEYNEQFF; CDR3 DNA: TGTGCCAGCAGTGCGGGAGAATACAATGAGCAGTTCTTC
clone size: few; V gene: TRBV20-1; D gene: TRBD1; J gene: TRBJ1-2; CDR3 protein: CSATNRGKGGYTF; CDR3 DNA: TGCAGTGCTACTAACAGGGGGAAGGGTGGCTACACCTTC
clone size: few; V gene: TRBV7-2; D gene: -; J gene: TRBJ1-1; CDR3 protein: CASSGGLANTEAFF; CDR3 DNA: TGTGCCAGCAGCGGTGGACTCGCGAACACTGAAGCTTTCTTT
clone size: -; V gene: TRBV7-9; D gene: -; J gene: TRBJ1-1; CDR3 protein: CASSLGPIRNTEAFF; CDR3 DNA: TGTGCCAGCAGCTTAGGGCCTATCAGGAACACTGAAGCTTTCTTT
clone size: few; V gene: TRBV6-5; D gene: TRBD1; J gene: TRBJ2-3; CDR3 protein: CASSYGTGADTQYF; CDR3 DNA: TGTGCCAGCAGTTACGGGACAGGGGCAGATACGCAGTATTTT